A selection of T cell receptor beta chains follows, all from one sample in a study of T cell responses to AZD1222 COVID-19 vaccine. This table comes from immunoSEQ multiplex PCR, and its TCRdb copy is limited to in-frame clones, with some not included. This table has roughly 200,000 clones, around 94% appearing once. The specimen was peripheral blood, collected 28 days after the second dose of the MenACWY control vaccine. These receptors originate from an adult who received the MenACWY meningococcal vaccine as a control. Each CDR3 is given with its conserved first and last residue. Clone size, where shown, is once, few, many, or a class for clones that have expanded.

V gene	J gene	clone size	CDR3 protein
TRBV29-1	TRBJ1-2	.	CSVEVGDGGYTF
TRBV7-8	TRBJ1-1	.	CASSLEGGGPSEAFF
TRBV7-8	TRBJ1-2	.	CASSLGQINYGYTF
TRBV6-6	TRBJ2-1	.	CASSYGGNEQFF
TRBV18	TRBJ2-7	.	CASSLTGTPGYEQYF
TRBV19	TRBJ1-2	.	CASTPKRGRVTDGYTF
TRBV18	TRBJ2-1	.	CASSERAGAFVHEQFF
TRBV9	TRBJ2-7	.	CASSQSGGVDYEQYF
TRBV6-5	TRBJ1-1	.	CASSYDRTANGEAFF
TRBV18	TRBJ2-3	.	CASSPEGGRTDTQYF
TRBV27	TRBJ1-2	.	CASSSTGNYGYTF
TRBV10-3	TRBJ2-3	once	CAGKKLVGTDTQYF
TRBV29-1	TRBJ1-5	.	CSPRGSGNQPQHF
TRBV29-1	TRBJ2-3	.	CSVGLAVDTQYF
TRBV28	TRBJ2-7	.	CASHPLLGAPYEQYF
TRBV9	TRBJ1-2	.	CASSGDRMGGYTF
TRBV9	TRBJ2-7	.	CASSGPSGGEQYF
TRBV7-2	TRBJ2-1	.	CASSLGLAGGYEQFF
TRBV7-2	TRBJ2-5	.	CASSFQGSGETQYF
TRBV6-2/TRBV6-3	TRBJ1-5	.	CASSSYDRDQPQHF
TRBV19	TRBJ1-2	.	CASMREGLDGYTF
TRBV15	TRBJ1-2	.	CATSRGFGTGNYGYTF
TRBV6-5	TRBJ2-5	.	CASSYSISPNQETQYF
TRBV14	TRBJ1-2	.	CASSQGQGHTGGYTF
TRBV7-6	TRBJ2-7	.	CASSLGGGLGYEQYF
TRBV29-1	TRBJ1-3	.	CSIQGGFGNTIYF
TRBV6-5	TRBJ1-1	.	CASSSTQGEAFF
TRBV6-5	TRBJ1-4	.	CASSYSGTGDEKLFF
TRBV11-1	TRBJ2-7	once	CASSLPGRQTYEQYF
TRBV9	TRBJ1-1	.	CASSPITEAFF
TRBV6-5	TRBJ1-1	.	CASSYSGAGLTEAFF
TRBV6-4	TRBJ2-3	few	CASSDSTSGGADTQYF
TRBV6-5	TRBJ1-1	.	CASSYTGPGEAFF
TRBV6-5	TRBJ2-2	.	CASTMGEDTGELFF
TRBV28	TRBJ1-2	.	CASSREASTF
TRBV29-1	TRBJ1-1	.	CSVLLGDAFF
TRBV24-1	TRBJ2-3	.	CATSPGQGVDTQYF
TRBV6-5	TRBJ2-7	.	CASSSGPYEQYF
TRBV28	TRBJ1-2	.	CASSLTGGGNYGYTF
TRBV12-3/TRBV12-4	TRBJ2-7	once	CASSFAGEQYF
TRBV27	TRBJ2-7	.	CASSSPTGSLSYEQYF
TRBV9	TRBJ2-1	.	CASSVEDYSNNEQFF
TRBV19	TRBJ2-7	.	CASSIGLAGGPNSYEQYF
TRBV5-4	TRBJ1-6	.	CASSLQADNSPLHF
TRBV7-3	TRBJ2-5	.	CASSGDSKETQYF